These 22 T cell receptor beta chains came from one sample sequenced in a study of T cell changes during pregnancy in multiple sclerosis. The data were produced by immunoSEQ multiplex PCR, yet TCRdb's version contains in-frame clones alone and is incomplete. Among 35,000 to 55,000 clones listed, 80% to 95% were seen once. The material was peripheral blood, obtained in the third trimester of pregnancy. The receptors stem from a female donor with multiple sclerosis, enrolled in a pregnancy study.

The chain links TRBV19 to TRBJ2-6; 7 bases line up with TRBD1. Germline lookup yields CDR1 LNHDA and CDR2 SQIVND (reference sequence). V lost 5 bases and J lost 0; bases outside the gene matches: 7. The CDR3 spans 17 residues. As DNA, the CDR3 is TGTGCCAGTAGTGACAGGGCCCTATCCTCTGGGGCCAACGTCCTGACTTTC. This translates into CASSDRALSSGANVLTF.

This rearrangement joins TRBV19 to TRBJ1-5, with D maybe TRBD1 (6 bases). CDR1 and CDR2 from the germline V gene are LNHDA and SQIVND (reference sequence). This CDR3 has 16 residues. V was cut by 5 bases and J by 7 bases, with 21 bases left in between. CDR3 coding DNA: TGTGCCAGTAGTCTTATTAAAGGGACAAACGGACAGCCCCAGCATTTT. This encodes CASSLIKGTNGQPQHF. The full variable domain, in which reference TRBV19 and TRBJ1-5 provide the parts outside the CDR3, is DGGITQSPKYLFRKEGQNVTLSCEQNLNHDAMYWYRQDPGQGLRLIYYSQIVNDFQKGDIAEGYSVSREKKESFPLTVTSAQKNPTAFYLCASSLIKGTNGQPQHFGDGTRLSIL.

This clone was observed a single time. The chain employs TRBV7-9 and TRBJ1-4; no clear D gene. Germline CDR1 SEHNR, CDR2 FQNEAQ (reference sequence). There are 12 residues in the CDR3. Trimming took 3 bases from V and 7 from J, leaving 6 bases between them. CDR3 DNA sequence: TGTGCCAGCAGCTTGGGAGTTGAAAAACTGTTTTTT. Its translation: CASSLGVEKLFF.

This sequence joins TRBV20-1 and TRBJ2-7; 8 nucleotides agree with TRBD2. Germline assignment: CDR1 DFQATT and CDR2 SNEGSKA (reference sequence). Losses at the gene ends were 6 bases for V and 4 bases for J; bases not matched to a gene: 2. This CDR3 region has 11 residues. CDR3 sequence: CSATSGYEQYF. Written as DNA, the CDR3 is TGCAGTGCCACTAGCGGTTACGAGCAGTACTTC.

The chain is built from TRBV28 and TRBJ1-5; 7 nucleotides agree with TRBD1. Germline V gene data show CDR1 as MDHEN and CDR2 as SYDVKM. The CDR3 covers 14 residues. After removal of 4 bases from V and 10 bases from J, the junction contained 10 bases not matched to a gene. As DNA, the CDR3 is TGTGCCAGCAGTTCGGGACAGCGGAAAACCCCCCAGCATTTT. It translates to CASSSGQRKTPQHF.

This clone is a singleton in its sample. The chain carries TRBV12-5 and TRBJ2-3; TRBD2 agrees at 8 bases. Germline CDR1 and CDR2: LGHNT and FRNRAP. The CDR3 spans 14 residues. V gave up 7 bases and J gave up 5 bases; unmatched junction bases: 8. The CDR3 DNA sequence: TGTGCTAGTGTTTGGCGGGAGGTCAAAGATACGCAGTATTTT. Translation: CASVWREVKDTQYF.

This chain uses TRBV27 with TRBJ2-3, with D perhaps matching TRBD1 (6 bases). The CDR3 totals 14 residues. The V gene lost 5 bases and the J gene lost 1 base, with 10 bases spanning the gap. From germline, CDR1 is MNHEY and CDR2 SMNVEV (reference sequence). CDR3 bases: TGTGCCAGCAGTCGGACAGCCGGCACAGATACGCAGTATTTT. This gives the protein CASSRTAGTDTQYF.

This clone appeared once. The V call is TRBV6-5, the J call TRBJ1-5; TRBD1 agrees at 8 bases. Unmatched junction bases numbered 3, after V lost 4 bases and J lost 1 base. Germline assignment: CDR1 MNHEY and CDR2 SVGAGI. The CDR3 loop spans 15 amino acids. DNA for the CDR3: TGTGCCAGCAGTTCGGACAGGGCCAGCAATCAGCCCCAGCATTTT. Translating it yields CASSSDRASNQPQHF.

This rearrangement joins TRBV11-2 to TRBJ2-5; 9 bases are shared with TRBD2. Germline CDR1 SGHAT, CDR2 FQNNGV. This CDR3 is built from 17 residues. The J segment lost 5 bases and the V segment lost 0 bases, leaving 10 bases of the junction unmatched. The CDR3 DNA is TGTGCCAGCAGCTTAGAGGCGGGAGGGCCATGGGAGGAGACCCAGTACTTC. Translated: CASSLEAGGPWEETQYF.

The chain has TRBV6-5 and TRBJ1-3, with 8 positions matching TRBD1. Germline CDR1 and CDR2: MNHEY and SVGAGI. V gave up 5 bases and J gave up 2 bases; unmatched junction bases: 5. CDR3 length equals 15 residues. The CDR3 is CASSTDRAAGNTIYF. CDR3 sequence (DNA): TGTGCCAGCAGTACGGACAGGGCAGCTGGAAACACCATATATTTT.

The chain recombines TRBV19 with TRBJ2-2; D is possibly TRBD1 (6 bases). Germline CDR1 LNHDA, CDR2 SQIVND (reference sequence). The CDR3 loop spans 15 amino acids. Trimming took off 4 bases at V and 4 bases at J, with 13 bases between the two ends. CDR3 sequence (DNA): TGTGCCAGTAGTACAGCAGGGGTGGTCACCGGGGAGCTGTTTTTT. Protein product: CASSTAGVVTGELFF.

The V call is TRBV7-9, the J call TRBJ2-2; the D gene is possibly TRBD2 (6 bases). In germline, CDR1 is SEHNR, CDR2 FQNEAQ (reference sequence). The V gene lost 5 bases and the J gene lost 1 base, with 11 bases spanning the gap. This CDR3 is built from 15 residues. DNA for the CDR3: TGTGCCAGCAGCAAAGTTAGCGGGAACACCGGGGAGCTGTTTTTT. It is translated as CASSKVSGNTGELFF.

The V gene is TRBV6-1, the J gene TRBJ2-7; perhaps TRBD2 as D (6 bases). V was trimmed by 7 bases and J by 6 bases, leaving 19 bases between them. The CDR3 has 14 residues. CDR1 and CDR2 from the germline V gene are MNHNS and SASEGT. CDR3 amino acids: CASKNAGILGEQYF. CDR3 DNA sequence: TGTGCCAGCAAAAATGCGGGAATTCTTGGCGAGCAGTACTTC.

The count of this clone is one. The DNA of the CDR3 is TGTGCCAGCAGCTTGGCAGGGTTGAGGTCTGAAGCTTTCTTT. It translates to CASSLAGLRSEAFF. The rearrangement uses TRBV5-6 and TRBJ1-1, with D tentatively TRBD1 (5 bases). The CDR3 totals 14 residues. Trimming shortened V by 0 bases and J by 6 bases, and 12 bases separated the two germline ends. In germline, CDR1 is SGHDT, CDR2 YYEEEE. The whole variable domain, filled in from reference TRBV5-6 and TRBJ1-1, reads DAGVTQSPTHLIKTRGQQVTLRCSPKSGHDTVSWYQQALGQGPQFIFQYYEEEERQRGNFPDRFSGHQFPNYSSELNVNALLLGDSALYLCASSLAGLRSEAFFGQGTRLTVV.

The CDR3, as DNA: TGTGCCAGCAGTCCACTAGCGGGAGAGACAGATACGCAGTATTTT. Its protein product is CASSPLAGETDTQYF. This chain links TRBV2 with TRBJ2-3; TRBD2 matches 11 bases. Germline-derived CDR1 and CDR2 are SNHLY and FYNNEI. The CDR3 runs 15 residues. V lost 5 bases, J lost 3 bases, and 4 bases stayed unmatched.

V and J are TRBV5-1 and TRBJ1-1; a weak D match, TRBD1 (6 bases). The V gene's germline CDR1 is SGHRS and CDR2 YFSETQ. Trimming shortened V by 0 bases and J by 1 base, and 13 bases separated the two germline ends. This CDR3 has 16 amino acids. The CDR3 sequence: CASSLEGRTANTEAFF. CDR3 sequence (DNA): TGCGCCAGCAGCTTGGAAGGGCGGACAGCGAACACTGAAGCTTTCTTT. Supplemented by reference TRBV5-1 and TRBJ1-1, the full variable domain reads KAGVTQTPRYLIKTRGQQVTLSCSPISGHRSVSWYQQTPGQGLQFLFEYFSETQRNKGNFPGRFSGRQFSNSRSEMNVSTLELGDSALYLCASSLEGRTANTEAFFGQGTRLTVV.

The CDR3 coding sequence is TGTGCCAGCAGCCCAAAGGGGCTACAAGAGACCCAGTACTTC. It translates to CASSPKGLQETQYF. This chain links TRBV9 with TRBJ2-5, with D possibly matching TRBD1 (5 bases). Trimming cost V 4 bases and J 2 bases, with 12 bases left between them. The CDR3 spans 14 residues. CDR1 SGDLS and CDR2 YYNGEE come from the germline V gene.

V is TRBV19 and J is TRBJ1-5; TRBD1 is a possible D gene (6 bases). Germline-derived CDR1 and CDR2 are LNHDA and SQIVND (reference sequence). Trimming shortened V by 0 bases and J by 4 bases, and 10 bases separated the two germline ends. The CDR3 loop spans 15 amino acids. The DNA of the CDR3 is TGTGCCAGTAGTATAGATGGGGGGGCGAATCAGCCCCAGCATTTT. This translates into CASSIDGGANQPQHF. Based on the CDR3 plus reference TRBV19 and TRBJ1-5, the full variable domain is DGGITQSPKYLFRKEGQNVTLSCEQNLNHDAMYWYRQDPGQGLRLIYYSQIVNDFQKGDIAEGYSVSREKKESFPLTVTSAQKNPTAFYLCASSIDGGANQPQHFGDGTRLSIL.

This chain joins TRBV4-2 and TRBJ2-3; a weak D match, TRBD2 (6 bases). CDR3 length: 17 amino acids. Germline V lookup: CDR1 LGHNA, CDR2 YNFKEQ. V was pared by 0 bases and J by 5 bases, with 18 bases between. The CDR3 DNA reads as TGTGCCAGCAGCCAAGACGGGCTAGCGAGAGGAGTAGATACGCAGTATTTT. The encoded protein is CASSQDGLARGVDTQYF.

CDR3 sequence: CASRPRTVNTGELFF. The CDR3 nucleotides are TGTGCCAGCAGACCCAGGACTGTGAACACCGGGGAGCTGTTTTTT. The V and J genes are TRBV11-3 and TRBJ2-2; TRBD2 might be the D (5 bases). Germline V gene sequence: CDR1 SGHNT, CDR2 YENEEA. The CDR3 contains 15 residues. Trimming pared 6 bases from V and 1 base from J, leaving 12 bases between.

V is TRBV15 and J is TRBJ1-1; D not resolved. V lost 5 bases to trimming and J lost 5 bases, with 15 bases between them. The germline gives CDR1 LNHNV, CDR2 YYDKDF (reference sequence). This CDR3 contains 14 residues. As DNA, the CDR3 is TGTGCCACCAGCCCCCGCGGAGGGATGACTGAAGCTTTCTTT. Translation gives CATSPRGGMTEAFF.

The rearrangement links TRBV5-1 to TRBJ1-3, with D possibly being TRBD1 (5 bases). Trimming shortened V by 1 base and J by 4 bases, and 6 bases separated the two germline ends. Germline loops: CDR1 SGHRS, CDR2 YFSETQ. The length of the CDR3 is 13 residues. Here the CDR3 reads CASSLRGGNTIYF. DNA for the CDR3: TGCGCCAGCAGCTTGAGGGGAGGAAACACCATATATTTT.